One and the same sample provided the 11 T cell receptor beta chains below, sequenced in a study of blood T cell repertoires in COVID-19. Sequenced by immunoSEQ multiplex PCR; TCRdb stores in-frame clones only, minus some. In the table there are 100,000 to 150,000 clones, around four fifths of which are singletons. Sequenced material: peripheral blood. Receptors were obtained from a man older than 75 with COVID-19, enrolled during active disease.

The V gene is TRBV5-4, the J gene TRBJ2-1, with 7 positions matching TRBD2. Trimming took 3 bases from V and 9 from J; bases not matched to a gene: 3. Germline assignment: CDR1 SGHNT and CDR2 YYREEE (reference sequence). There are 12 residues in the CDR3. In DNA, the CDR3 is TGTGCCAGCAGCTCGACTAGCCTTGAGCAGTTCTTC. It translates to CASSSTSLEQFF.

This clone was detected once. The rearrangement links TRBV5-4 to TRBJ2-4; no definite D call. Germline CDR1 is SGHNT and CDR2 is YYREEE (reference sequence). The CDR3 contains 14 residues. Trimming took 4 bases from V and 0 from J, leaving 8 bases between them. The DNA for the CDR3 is TGTGCCAGCAGCGACGGGTTAGCCAAAAACATTCAGTACTTC. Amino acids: CASSDGLAKNIQYF.

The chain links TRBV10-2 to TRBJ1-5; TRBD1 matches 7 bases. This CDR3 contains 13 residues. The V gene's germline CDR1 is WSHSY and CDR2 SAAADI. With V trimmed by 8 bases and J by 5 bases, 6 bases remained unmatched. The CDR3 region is CASHRDSYQPQHF. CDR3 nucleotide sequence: TGCGCCAGCCACCGGGACAGCTATCAGCCCCAGCATTTT.

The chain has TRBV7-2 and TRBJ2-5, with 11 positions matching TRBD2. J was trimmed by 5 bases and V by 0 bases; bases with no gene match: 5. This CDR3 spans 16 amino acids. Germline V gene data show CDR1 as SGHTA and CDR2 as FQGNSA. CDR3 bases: TGTGCCAGCAGCTTAGCCGGGACTAGCGGATGGGAGACCCAGTACTTC. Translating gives CASSLAGTSGWETQYF.

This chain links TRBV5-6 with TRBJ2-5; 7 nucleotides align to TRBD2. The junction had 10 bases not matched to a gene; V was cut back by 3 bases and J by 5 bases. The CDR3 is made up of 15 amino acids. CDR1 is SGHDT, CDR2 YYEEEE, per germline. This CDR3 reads CASSWEGRWIETQYF. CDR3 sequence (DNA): TGTGCCAGCAGCTGGGAGGGTCGATGGATTGAGACCCAGTACTTC.

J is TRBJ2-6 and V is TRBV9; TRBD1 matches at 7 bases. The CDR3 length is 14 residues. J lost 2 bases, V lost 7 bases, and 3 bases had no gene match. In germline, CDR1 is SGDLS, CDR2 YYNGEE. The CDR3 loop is CASDRDAGANVLTF. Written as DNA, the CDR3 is TGTGCCAGCGACAGGGATGCTGGGGCCAACGTCCTGACTTTC.

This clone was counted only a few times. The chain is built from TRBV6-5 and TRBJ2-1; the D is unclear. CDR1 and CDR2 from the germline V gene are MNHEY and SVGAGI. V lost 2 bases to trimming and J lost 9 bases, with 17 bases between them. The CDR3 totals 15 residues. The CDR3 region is CASSYESDPKSEQFF. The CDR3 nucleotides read TGTGCCAGCAGTTACGAGAGCGATCCGAAGAGTGAGCAGTTCTTC.

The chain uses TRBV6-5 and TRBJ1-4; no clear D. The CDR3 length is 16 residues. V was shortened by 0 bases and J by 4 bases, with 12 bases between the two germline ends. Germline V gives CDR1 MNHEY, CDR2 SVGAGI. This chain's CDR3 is CASSYSTGEVNEKLFF. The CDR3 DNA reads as TGTGCCAGCAGTTACTCGACCGGGGAGGTTAATGAAAAACTGTTTTTT.

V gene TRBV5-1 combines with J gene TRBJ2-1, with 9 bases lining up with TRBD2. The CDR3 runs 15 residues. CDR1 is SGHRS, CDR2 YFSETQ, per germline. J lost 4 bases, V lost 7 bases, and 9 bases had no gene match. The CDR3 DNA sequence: TGCGCCAGCGCCAAGACTAGCGGTAGTTACAATGAGCAGTTCTTC. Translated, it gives CASAKTSGSYNEQFF.

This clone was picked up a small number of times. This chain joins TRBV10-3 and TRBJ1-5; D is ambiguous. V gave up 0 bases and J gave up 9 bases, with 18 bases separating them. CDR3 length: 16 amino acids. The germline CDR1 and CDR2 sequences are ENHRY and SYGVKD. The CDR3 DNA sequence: TGTGCCATCAGTGAGTCTTCATTGGCCCTTGGTGGGCCCCAGCATTTT. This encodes CAISESSLALGGPQHF.

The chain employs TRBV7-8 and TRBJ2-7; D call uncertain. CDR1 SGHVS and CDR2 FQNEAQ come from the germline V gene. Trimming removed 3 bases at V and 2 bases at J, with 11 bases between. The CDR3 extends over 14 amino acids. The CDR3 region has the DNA TGTGCCAGCAGCTTGAGGATGTCCGCCTACGAGCAGTACTTC. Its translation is CASSLRMSAYEQYF.